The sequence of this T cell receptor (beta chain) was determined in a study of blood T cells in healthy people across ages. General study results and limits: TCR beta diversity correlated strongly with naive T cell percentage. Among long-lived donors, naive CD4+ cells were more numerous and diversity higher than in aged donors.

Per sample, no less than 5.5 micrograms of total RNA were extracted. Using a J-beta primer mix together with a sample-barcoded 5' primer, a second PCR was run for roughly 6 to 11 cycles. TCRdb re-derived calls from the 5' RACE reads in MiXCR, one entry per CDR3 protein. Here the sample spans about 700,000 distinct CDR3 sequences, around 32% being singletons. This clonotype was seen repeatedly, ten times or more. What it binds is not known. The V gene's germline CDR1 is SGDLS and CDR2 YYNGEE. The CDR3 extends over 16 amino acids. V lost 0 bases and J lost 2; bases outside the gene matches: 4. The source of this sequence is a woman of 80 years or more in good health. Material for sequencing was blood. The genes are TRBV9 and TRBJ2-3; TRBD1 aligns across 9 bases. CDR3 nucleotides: TGTGCCAGCAGCGTAGGGACAGGGGAGCCCACAGATACGCAGTATTTT. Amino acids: CASSVGTGEPTDTQYF. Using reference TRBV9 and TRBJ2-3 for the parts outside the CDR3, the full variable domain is DSGVTQTPKHLITATGQRVTLRCSPRSGDLSVYWYQQSLDQGLQFLIQYYNGEERAKGNILERFSAQQFPDLHSELNLSSLELGDSALYFCASSVGTGEPTDTQYFGPGTRLTVL.